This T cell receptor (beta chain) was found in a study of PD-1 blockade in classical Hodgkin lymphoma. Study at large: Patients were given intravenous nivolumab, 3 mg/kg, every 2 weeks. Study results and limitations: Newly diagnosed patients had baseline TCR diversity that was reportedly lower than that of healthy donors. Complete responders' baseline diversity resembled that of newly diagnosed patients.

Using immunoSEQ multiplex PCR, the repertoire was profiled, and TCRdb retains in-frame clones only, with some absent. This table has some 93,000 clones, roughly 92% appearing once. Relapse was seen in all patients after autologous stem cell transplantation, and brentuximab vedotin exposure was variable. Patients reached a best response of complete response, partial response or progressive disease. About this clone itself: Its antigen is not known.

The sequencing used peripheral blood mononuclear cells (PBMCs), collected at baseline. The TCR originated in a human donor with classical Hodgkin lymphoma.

Here the CDR3 reads CASSVGFSGNTIYF. Here the CDR3 DNA reads TGTGCCAGCAGTGTAGGGTTCTCTGGAAACACCATATATTTT. The chain combines TRBV2 with TRBJ1-3, with D unresolved. The CDR3 consists of 14 residues. CDR1 is SNHLY, CDR2 FYNNEI, per germline. V dropped 4 bases and J dropped 0 bases, with 7 bases sitting between them.